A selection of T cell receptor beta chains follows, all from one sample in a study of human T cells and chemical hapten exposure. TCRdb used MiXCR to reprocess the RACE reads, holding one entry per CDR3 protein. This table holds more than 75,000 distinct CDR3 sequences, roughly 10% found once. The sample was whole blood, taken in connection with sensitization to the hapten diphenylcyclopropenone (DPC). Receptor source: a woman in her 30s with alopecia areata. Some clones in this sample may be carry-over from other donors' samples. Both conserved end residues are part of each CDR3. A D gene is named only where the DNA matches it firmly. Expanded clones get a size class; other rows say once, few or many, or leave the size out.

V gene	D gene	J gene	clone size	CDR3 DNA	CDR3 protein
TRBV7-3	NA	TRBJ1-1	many	TGTGCCAGCAGCCTAGGACACAGGGATCAAGCTTTCTTT	CASSLGHRDQAFF
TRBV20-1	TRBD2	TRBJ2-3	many	TGCAGTGCTAGCGCTAGCGGAAGCACAGATACGCAGTATTTT	CSASASGSTDTQYF
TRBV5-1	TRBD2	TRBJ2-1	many	TGCGCCAGCAGCTTGATAGCGGGAGGTACGAACAATGAGCAGTTCTTC	CASSLIAGGTNNEQFF
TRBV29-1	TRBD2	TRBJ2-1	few	TGCAGCGTTGAGGGCGGGGGGGCCTACAATGAGCAGTTCTTC	CSVEGGGAYNEQFF
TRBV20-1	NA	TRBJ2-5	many	TGCAGTGCTAGTAACGGCCCTTTAGAAGAGACCCAGTACTTC	CSASNGPLEETQYF
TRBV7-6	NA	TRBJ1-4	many	TGTGCCAGCAGCCACGGAGCGGGGAGGGCCTTTGATGAAAAACTGTTTTTT	CASSHGAGRAFDEKLFF
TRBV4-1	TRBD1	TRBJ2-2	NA	TGCGCCAGCAGCCTAAGACAGGGCCCGAACACCGGGGAGCTGTTTTTT	CASSLRQGPNTGELFF
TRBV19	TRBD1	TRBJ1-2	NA	TGTGCCAGTAGTGAGCCTACAGGGGGCGCGGGCTATGGCTACACCTTC	CASSEPTGGAGYGYTF
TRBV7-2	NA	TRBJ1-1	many	TGTGCCAGCAGCTTAGAGGGCCACTATGGCGCTTTCTTT	CASSLEGHYGAFF
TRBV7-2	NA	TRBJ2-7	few	TGTGCCAGCAGCTTAGAGGTCGAGCAGTACTTC	CASSLEVEQYF
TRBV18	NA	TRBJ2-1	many	TGTGCCAGCTCACCACGGCTAGACTCCTACAATGAGCAGTTCTTC	CASSPRLDSYNEQFF
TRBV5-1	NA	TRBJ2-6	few	TGCGCCAGCAGCTCCGAAGGGGAGGGGGCCAACGTCCTGACTTTC	CASSSEGEGANVLTF
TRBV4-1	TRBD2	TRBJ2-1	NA	TGCGCCAGCAGCCAAGTGCGACTAGCGGGCGAAGAGCAGTTCTTC	CASSQVRLAGEEQFF
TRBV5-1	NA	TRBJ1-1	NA	TGCGCCAGCACCCTGGGACACCCGATGAACACTGAAGCTTTCTTT	CASTLGHPMNTEAFF
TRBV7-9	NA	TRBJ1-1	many	TGTGCCAGCAGATCGGGGGGGCCGGATGAAGCTTTCTTT	CASRSGGPDEAFF
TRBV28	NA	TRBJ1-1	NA	TGTGCCAGCAGTTGGAGCGTGCGGCTGAACACTGAAGCTTTCTTT	CASSWSVRLNTEAFF
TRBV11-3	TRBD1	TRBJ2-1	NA	TGTGCCAGCAGCTGGGGGACAGGGAAGAATGAGCAGTTCTTC	CASSWGTGKNEQFF
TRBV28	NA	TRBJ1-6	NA	TGTGCCAGCTGTTCGGGATACCGTAATTCACCCCTCCACTTT	CASCSGYRNSPLHF
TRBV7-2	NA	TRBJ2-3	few	TGTGCCAGCAGCCAACATCAGGATACGCAGTATTTT	CASSQHQDTQYF
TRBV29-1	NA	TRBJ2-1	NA	TGCAGCTCGCTGACAGGACACTCCTACAATGAGCAGTTCTTC	CSSLTGHSYNEQFF
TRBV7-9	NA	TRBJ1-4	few	TGTGCCAGCAGCCAAGATGAGGGACGGTGGTTTAATGAAAAACTGTTTTTT	CASSQDEGRWFNEKLFF
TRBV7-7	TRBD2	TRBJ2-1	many	TGTGCCAGCAGCTTAGCGGTCGGTAGCGGGGCGGATGAGCAGTTCTTC	CASSLAVGSGADEQFF
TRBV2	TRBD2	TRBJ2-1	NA	TGTGCCAGTCTGTCGGTAGCGGGAGTCTATGAGCAGTTCTTC	CASLSVAGVYEQFF
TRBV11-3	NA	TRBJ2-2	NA	TGTGCCAGCGAATGGGGCAGCCGACCAGGCACCGGGGAGCTGTTTTTT	CASEWGSRPGTGELFF
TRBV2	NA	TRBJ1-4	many	TGTGCCAGCAGTGAACATGGACTTAATGAAAAACTGTTTTTT	CASSEHGLNEKLFF
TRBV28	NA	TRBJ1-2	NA	TGTGCCACCCAGGAGGTGTATGGCTACACCTTC	CATQEVYGYTF
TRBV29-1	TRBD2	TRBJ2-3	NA	TGCAGCGTCGGGAGGAAGGACCTTATAAACCCAGATACGCAGTATTTT	CSVGRKDLINPDTQYF
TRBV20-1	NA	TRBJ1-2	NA	TGCAGTGCTAGAGACTGGGGGGACATCAGCTACACCTTC	CSARDWGDISYTF
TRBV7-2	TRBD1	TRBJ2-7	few	TGTGCCAGCAGCCTCCGGGACAGCTACGAGCAGTACTTC	CASSLRDSYEQYF
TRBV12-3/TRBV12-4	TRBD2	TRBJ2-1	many	TGTGCCAGCGGAGACCTAAGCGGGGCTTCCTACAATGAGCAGTTCTTC	CASGDLSGASYNEQFF
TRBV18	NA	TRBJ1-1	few	TGTGCCAGCTCACCACCCCCGGGGGGCACTGAAGCTTTCTTT	CASSPPPGGTEAFF
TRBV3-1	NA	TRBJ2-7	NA	TGTGCCAGCGGCCAAGCTACCTACGAGCAGTACTTC	CASGQATYEQYF
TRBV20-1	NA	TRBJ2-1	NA	TGCAGTGCTAGAGGCACGAGAGTAGCAGAGAATGAGCAGTTCTTC	CSARGTRVAENEQFF
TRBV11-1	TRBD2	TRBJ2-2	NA	TGTGCCAGCAGCTTAGTGCGGGGGGGCACCGGGGAGCTGTTTTTT	CASSLVRGGTGELFF
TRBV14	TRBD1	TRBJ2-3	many	TGTGCCAGCTCCCACAGGGGGTCGCCGACAATAGCAGATACGCAGTATTTT	CASSHRGSPTIADTQYF
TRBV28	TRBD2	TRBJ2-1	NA	TGTGCCAGCAGTTCCCCTAGCGGGGCTACCAATGAGCAGTTCTTC	CASSSPSGATNEQFF
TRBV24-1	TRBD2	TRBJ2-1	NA	TGTGCCACCAGTGCGGGGGGGCAGTTTAATGAGCAGTTCTTC	CATSAGGQFNEQFF
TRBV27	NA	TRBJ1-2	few	TGTGCCAGCAGTTTCAGGCAGGGTCATGGCTACACCTTC	CASSFRQGHGYTF
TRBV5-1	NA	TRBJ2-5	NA	TGCGCCAGCAGCTTGGAAGGGACCATCCAAGAGACCCAGTACTTC	CASSLEGTIQETQYF
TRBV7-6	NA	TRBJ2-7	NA	TGTGCCAGCAGCTCTACTAGGGGGTACGAGCAGTACTTC	CASSSTRGYEQYF
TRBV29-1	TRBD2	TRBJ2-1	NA	TGCAGCGTTCCTCGTAGCGGGATCAATGAGCAGTTCTTC	CSVPRSGINEQFF
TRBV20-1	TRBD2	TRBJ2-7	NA	TGCAGTGCAAGACCCCAGAGATTAGCGGGAGAACCGGGCGAGCAGTACTTC	CSARPQRLAGEPGEQYF
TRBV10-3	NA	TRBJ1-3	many	TGTGCCATCAGTCCACAGGGAAGCTCTGGAAACACCATATATTTT	CAISPQGSSGNTIYF
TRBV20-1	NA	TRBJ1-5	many	TGCAGTGCTAGACAGGGGAGCAATCAGCCCCAGCATTTT	CSARQGSNQPQHF
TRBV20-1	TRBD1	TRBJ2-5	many	TGCAGTGCTAGAGATTTTTCAGGGGGCGCGGAGACCCAGTACTTC	CSARDFSGGAETQYF
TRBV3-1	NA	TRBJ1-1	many	TGTGCCAGCAGCCAAAGCTTTAACACTGAAGCTTTCTTT	CASSQSFNTEAFF
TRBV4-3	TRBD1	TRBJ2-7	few	TGCGCCAGCAGCCCTGGACAGGATTCCTCCTACGAGCAGTACTTC	CASSPGQDSSYEQYF
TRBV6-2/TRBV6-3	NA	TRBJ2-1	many	TGTGCCAGCAGTTCCCGTTATGAGCAGTTCTTC	CASSSRYEQFF
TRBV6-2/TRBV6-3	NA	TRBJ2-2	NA	TGTGCCAGCAGTTCCCCCAGGAACACCGGGGAGCTGTTTTTT	CASSSPRNTGELFF
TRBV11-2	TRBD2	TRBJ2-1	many	TGTGCCAGCAGCCGGACTAGCGGGAGTAACTATGAGCAGTTCTTC	CASSRTSGSNYEQFF
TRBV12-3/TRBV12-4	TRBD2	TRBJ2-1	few	TGTGCCAGCAGTATTAGCGGGAGCACCTACAATGAGCAGTTCTTC	CASSISGSTYNEQFF
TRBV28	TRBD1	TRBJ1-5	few	TGTGCCAGCAGACCGGGACAGAACAATCAGCCCCAGCATTTT	CASRPGQNNQPQHF
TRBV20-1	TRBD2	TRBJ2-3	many	TGCAGTGCTAGAGGAAGGCGGGGGTTTAACACAGATACGCAGTATTTT	CSARGRRGFNTDTQYF
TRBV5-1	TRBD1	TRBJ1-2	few	TGCGCCAGCAGCGCGGACAGGGTTCGATTAAATGGCTACACCTTC	CASSADRVRLNGYTF
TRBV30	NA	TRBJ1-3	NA	TGTGCCTGGAGGGGACATAGCTCTGGAAACACCATATATTTT	CAWRGHSSGNTIYF
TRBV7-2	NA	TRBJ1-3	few	TGTGCCAGCAGCCCCGCTGGAAACACCATATATTTT	CASSPAGNTIYF
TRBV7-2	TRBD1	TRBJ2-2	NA	TGTGCCAGCAGCGTCCAGGGGGCGGGCGGGGAGCTGTTTTTT	CASSVQGAGGELFF
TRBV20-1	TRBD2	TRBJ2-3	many	TGCAGTGCCTCACCGGGACTAATCTCCACAGATACGCAGTATTTT	CSASPGLISTDTQYF
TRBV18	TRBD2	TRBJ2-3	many	TGTGCCAGCTCACCATCCCTAGCGGGGACCACAGATACGCAGTATTTT	CASSPSLAGTTDTQYF